This TCR beta chain originates from a study of blood T cell repertoires in COVID-19. For the study at large: Sites across the United States, Italy and Spain contributed samples from acute and convalescent COVID-19.

The CDR3 is made up of 13 amino acids. Trimming pared 7 bases from V and 0 bases from J, leaving 10 bases between. Germline V gene sequence: CDR1 SGHRS, CDR2 YFSETQ. The count of this clone is one. The protocol was immunoSEQ multiplex PCR, while the TCRdb copy is restricted to in-frame clones and leaves out a portion. This repertoire shows fewer than 400,000 clones, 85% found once; its top ten account for 1.9%. Participants reported their clinical history, and cohort assignment relied on those reports. During the 2 weeks before they entered the study, exposed participants had met someone with a PCR-confirmed or clinician-diagnosed COVID-19 case.

This chain joins TRBV5-1 and TRBJ1-1, with TRBD1 as a possible D gene (6 bases). Input material: PBMCs or T cells enriched from blood (not recorded which). This TCR was sampled from a woman younger than 45 who had been exposed to COVID-19. In DNA form, the CDR3 reads TGCGCCAGCTGGGCAGGGGTGAACACTGAAGCTTTCTTT. It translates to CASWAGVNTEAFF.